One and the same sample provided the 27 T cell receptor beta chains below, sequenced in a study of blood T cell repertoires in COVID-19. Here immunoSEQ multiplex PCR was the method, and the copy in TCRdb shows in-frame clones only, minus some. Of about 150,000 clones listed, about four fifths are singletons. Source material: peripheral blood. Every receptor here comes from an elderly woman with acute or convalescent COVID-19.

The chain couples TRBV25-1 to TRBJ2-3; 13 bases line up with TRBD2. The V segment lost 5 bases and the J segment 3 bases; nucleotides outside the gene matches: 2. The CDR3 runs 15 residues. Per the germline V gene, CDR1 is MGHDK and CDR2 is SYGVNS. CDR3 DNA: TGTGCCAGCAGTACTAGCGGGGGGGTTACAGATACGCAGTATTTT. It yields the protein CASSTSGGVTDTQYF.

This chain uses TRBV24-1 with TRBJ2-5; D perhaps matches TRBD1 (5 bases). This CDR3 has 16 amino acids. Germline V gene sequence: CDR1 KGHDR, CDR2 SFDVKD. Trimming took off 2 bases at V and 0 bases at J, with 12 bases between the two ends. The CDR3 nucleotides read TGTGCCACCAGTGATTCGACAGATCCTTACCAAGAGACCCAGTACTTC. It encodes CATSDSTDPYQETQYF.

The V and J genes are TRBV29-1 and TRBJ2-1; 7 nucleotides agree with TRBD2. The CDR3 has 15 amino acids. J gave up 9 bases and V 0 bases, and 11 bases lay outside the gene matches. The germline gives CDR1 SQVTM, CDR2 ANQGSEA. The CDR3 DNA sequence: TGCAGCGTTGAAGATCCCTCGACTAGCCAGACTGAGCAGTTCTTC. This sequence encodes CSVEDPSTSQTEQFF.

The V gene is TRBV7-9, the J gene TRBJ1-5; D is uncertain. Germline V gives CDR1 SEHNR, CDR2 FQNEAQ (reference sequence). The V and J ends lost 4 bases and 3 bases respectively, with 10 bases between them. The CDR3 extends over 14 amino acids. The CDR3 spells CASSSGVPNQPQHF. For the CDR3, the DNA is TGTGCCAGCAGCTCGGGAGTCCCCAATCAGCCCCAGCATTTT.

The chain couples TRBV19 to TRBJ1-1; D not resolved. In germline, CDR1 is LNHDA, CDR2 SQIVND (reference sequence). The CDR3 loop spans 14 amino acids. V was cut by 1 base and J by 1 base, with 7 bases left in between. CDR3 bases: TGTGCCAGTAGTATAGCCGCGCGGAACACTGAAGCTTTCTTT. Amino acids: CASSIAARNTEAFF.

The chain joins TRBV5-4 to TRBJ1-3, with D uncertain. The CDR3 contains 15 residues. Germline-derived CDR1 and CDR2 are SGHNT and YYREEE (reference sequence). Trimming pared 2 bases from V and 0 bases from J, leaving 9 bases between. CDR3 sequence: CASSFQEASGNTIYF. The DNA of the CDR3 is TGTGCCAGCAGCTTCCAGGAGGCCTCTGGAAACACCATATATTTT.

This CDR3 is CASSLGTGGTYEQYF. The DNA of the CDR3 is TGTGCCAGCAGCTTAGGGACAGGGGGGACCTACGAGCAGTACTTC. The rearrangement links TRBV11-2 to TRBJ2-7; TRBD1 matches at 10 bases. The CDR3 has 15 amino acids. The germline V gene has CDR1 SGHAT and CDR2 FQNNGV. Losses at the gene ends were 1 base for V and 2 bases for J; bases not matched to a gene: 2. The full variable domain, rest sourced from reference TRBV11-2 and TRBJ2-7, is EAGVAQSPRYKIIEKRQSVAFWCNPISGHATLYWYQQILGQGPKLLIQFQNNGVVDDSQLPKDRFSAERLKGVDSTLKIQPAKLEDSAVYLCASSLGTGGTYEQYFGPGTRLTVT.

This clone is a singleton in its sample. The V gene is TRBV5-1, the J gene TRBJ1-1; D perhaps matches TRBD1 (5 bases). The CDR3 sequence is 15 residues long. Trimming took 0 bases from V and 5 from J, leaving 14 bases between them. The germline V gene has CDR1 SGHRS and CDR2 YFSETQ. In nucleotides, the CDR3 is TGCGCCAGCAGCTTGGCCAATCTCCAGGGAACTGAAGCTTTCTTT. Its protein product is CASSLANLQGTEAFF.

V and J are TRBV12-5 and TRBJ1-2; 7 nucleotides line up with TRBD1. V shed 1 base, J shed 8 bases, and the junction held 10 bases outside the gene matches. The CDR3 runs to 15 residues. Germline values: CDR1 LGHNT, CDR2 FRNRAP. The CDR3 loop reads CASGLETGTSSGYTF. The CDR3 nucleotides read TGTGCTAGTGGTTTGGAGACAGGGACGTCAAGCGGCTACACCTTC. Based on the CDR3 plus reference TRBV12-5 and TRBJ1-2, the full variable domain is DARVTQTPRHKVTEMGQEVTMRCQPILGHNTVFWYRQTMMQGLELLAYFRNRAPLDDSGMPKDRFSAEMPDATLATLKIQPSEPRDSAVYFCASGLETGTSSGYTFGSGTRLTVV.

The V call is TRBV25-1, the J call TRBJ1-5; tentative D call: TRBD1 (6 bases). Germline CDR1 and CDR2: MGHDK and SYGVNS. CDR3 length: 15 residues. Trimming took off 0 bases at V and 9 bases at J, with 15 bases between the two ends. CDR3 amino acids: CASSEYVSRGWPQHF. DNA of the CDR3: TGTGCCAGCAGTGAATATGTGTCCAGGGGATGGCCCCAGCATTTT.

The chain recombines TRBV5-6 with TRBJ1-2; no clear D gene. Trimming took 4 bases from V and 8 from J, leaving 21 bases between them. The germline CDR1 and CDR2 sequences are SGHDT and YYEEEE. The length of the CDR3 is 15 residues. The DNA for the CDR3 is TGTGCCAGCAGCCCCGAGGGTCGGAATTGGCCCGGCTACACCTTC. The encoded protein is CASSPEGRNWPGYTF. The full variable domain, with the rest looked up from reference TRBV5-6 and TRBJ1-2, is DAGVTQSPTHLIKTRGQQVTLRCSPKSGHDTVSWYQQALGQGPQFIFQYYEEEERQRGNFPDRFSGHQFPNYSSELNVNALLLGDSALYLCASSPEGRNWPGYTFGSGTRLTVV.

The DNA for the CDR3 is TGTGCCATCAGTAACCGGGACAGGGGATCTCGAGATGAGCAGTTCTTC. The encoded protein is CAISNRDRGSRDEQFF. This chain joins TRBV10-3 and TRBJ2-1; TRBD1 aligns across 10 bases. The V gene's germline CDR1 is ENHRY and CDR2 SYGVKD. V was pared by 5 bases and J by 8 bases, with 12 bases of the junction left unmatched. The CDR3 covers 16 residues.

A few counts support this clone. This chain uses TRBV3-1 (or the pseudogene TRBV3-2) with TRBJ2-1; 9 bases map to TRBD2. CDR3 length: 18 amino acids. Germline V lookup: CDR1 LGHDT, CDR2 YNNKEL (reference sequence). V was clipped by 0 bases and J by 7 bases; unmatched bases: 13. The CDR3 bases are TGTGCCAGCAGCCAAGAGGGTTTGGTAGCGGGGGTATTGAATGAGCAGTTCTTC. This gives the protein CASSQEGLVAGVLNEQFF.

The V and J genes are TRBV27 and TRBJ1-1, with 8 nucleotides matching TRBD1. V dropped 3 bases and J dropped 6; count of bases not matched to a gene: 6. Germline V gene lookup returns CDR1 MNHEY and CDR2 SMNVEV (reference sequence). The CDR3 has 14 amino acids. The CDR3 protein is CASSFQGAGAEAFF. The CDR3 DNA reads as TGTGCCAGCAGTTTCCAGGGGGCGGGAGCTGAAGCTTTCTTT.

The V and J genes are TRBV5-4 and TRBJ2-3; 7 bases agree with TRBD2. In germline, CDR1 is SGHNT, CDR2 YYREEE (reference sequence). The CDR3 extends over 16 amino acids. After removal of 0 bases from V and 5 bases from J, the junction contained 9 bases not matched to a gene. CDR3 in DNA: TGTGCCAGCAGCTTGGGGAGCGGCGGGAGCGTAGATACGCAGTATTTT. The encoded protein is CASSLGSGGSVDTQYF.

The chain employs TRBV24-1 and TRBJ2-1; D may be TRBD2 (6 bases). CDR3 length: 13 amino acids. Per germline, CDR1 KGHDR and CDR2 SFDVKD. Trimming stripped 0 bases from V and 7 bases from J, with 6 bases between. CDR3 nucleotides: TGTGCCACCAGTGATTTGGGGGGGAATGAGCAGTTCTTC. Protein: CATSDLGGNEQFF.

V gene TRBV7-2 combines with J gene TRBJ2-5, with a tentative D call TRBD2 (5 bases). From germline, CDR1 is SGHTA and CDR2 FQGNSA. V dropped 0 bases and J dropped 5 bases, with 13 bases sitting between them. This CDR3 has 15 amino acids. This CDR3 reads CASSLAAAGRETQYF. As DNA, the CDR3 is TGTGCCAGCAGCTTAGCAGCGGCAGGTCGGGAGACCCAGTACTTC. The variable domain in full, completed from reference TRBV7-2 and TRBJ2-5, reads GAGVSQSPSNKVTEKGKDVELRCDPISGHTALYWYRQSLGQGLEFLIYFQGNSAPDKSGLPSDRFSAERTGGSVSTLTIQRTQQEDSAVYLCASSLAAAGRETQYFGPGTRLLVL.

The chain combines TRBV7-2 with TRBJ1-2; the match to TRBD1 covers 8 bases. After removal of 5 bases from V and 3 bases from J, the junction contained 2 bases not matched to a gene. Germline V lookup: CDR1 SGHTA, CDR2 FQGNSA. This CDR3 comprises 13 residues. The CDR3, as DNA: TGTGCCAGCAGCGAACAGGGGGACTATGGCTACACCTTC. Translating gives CASSEQGDYGYTF. The entire variable domain, with the rest obtained from reference TRBV7-2 and TRBJ1-2, is as follows: GAGVSQSPSNKVTEKGKDVELRCDPISGHTALYWYRQSLGQGLEFLIYFQGNSAPDKSGLPSDRFSAERTGGSVSTLTIQRTQQEDSAVYLCASSEQGDYGYTFGSGTRLTVV.

V usage is TRBV30 and J usage is TRBJ1-5; 8 nucleotides align to TRBD1. J was trimmed by 8 bases and V by 2 bases; bases with no gene match: 11. Germline V CDR1 and CDR2: GTSNPN, SVGIG (reference sequence). CDR3 size: 15 residues. The CDR3 protein is CAWSPRRQGMEPQHF. The CDR3 DNA follows: TGTGCCTGGAGTCCCCGTCGACAGGGGATGGAGCCCCAGCATTTT.

The rearrangement links TRBV19 to TRBJ1-3; tentatively, D is TRBD1 (6 bases). Trimming took off 1 base at V and 4 bases at J, with 23 bases between the two ends. CDR3 length equals 19 residues. Germline V gene sequence: CDR1 LNHDA, CDR2 SQIVND (reference sequence). The CDR3 DNA follows: TGTGCCAGTAGTATAGGTTTGGGACAAAAGGCCGCCAGAGGAAACACCATATATTTT. Protein product: CASSIGLGQKAARGNTIYF.

J is TRBJ2-7 and V is TRBV29-1; the D gene is possibly TRBD1 (6 bases). The CDR3 runs to 14 residues. V lost 4 bases, J lost 0 bases, and 13 bases lay in between. Germline values: CDR1 SQVTM, CDR2 ANQGSEA. CDR3 residues: CSVGQGPSSYEQYF. Written as DNA, the CDR3 is TGCAGCGTTGGCCAGGGGCCCAGCTCCTACGAGCAGTACTTC.

The genes are TRBV6-5 and TRBJ2-3; 9 bases line up with TRBD2. V trimming: 7 bases; J trimming: 11 bases; junction bases outside the gene matches: 16. The CDR3 is 15 amino acids. Germline V gene data show CDR1 as MNHEY and CDR2 as SVGAGI. Here the CDR3 DNA reads TGTGCCAGCATGAGGAATAGCGGGAGTTTTGACGTGCAGTATTTT. Translated: CASMRNSGSFDVQYF.

The V and J genes are TRBV11-2 and TRBJ1-1; D is unclear. Per germline, CDR1 SGHAT and CDR2 FQNNGV. The CDR3 spans 14 residues. Trimming took off 5 bases at V and 3 bases at J, with 13 bases between the two ends. The CDR3 coding sequence is TGTGCCAGCAGCGATAGAATCAGCGACACTGAAGCTTTCTTT. Encoded protein: CASSDRISDTEAFF. The entire variable domain, with the rest obtained from reference TRBV11-2 and TRBJ1-1, is as follows: EAGVAQSPRYKIIEKRQSVAFWCNPISGHATLYWYQQILGQGPKLLIQFQNNGVVDDSQLPKDRFSAERLKGVDSTLKIQPAKLEDSAVYLCASSDRISDTEAFFGQGTRLTVV.

The chain recombines TRBV11-2 with TRBJ1-2; no firm D call. This CDR3 contains 12 residues. CDR1 SGHAT and CDR2 FQNNGV come from the germline V gene. The V and J ends lost 2 bases and 5 bases respectively, with 6 bases between them. CDR3 bases: TGTGCCAGCAGCTTACCCGGTTATGGCTACACCTTC. The encoded protein is CASSLPGYGYTF.

This clone showed up just once. J is TRBJ2-2 and V is TRBV6-4; 7 bases fit TRBD1. This CDR3 is built from 15 residues. J gave up 2 bases and V 6 bases, and 6 bases lay outside the gene matches. CDR1 and CDR2 (germline): MRHNA, SNTAGT. The CDR3 protein is CASSPGTANTGELFF. The CDR3 DNA is TGTGCCAGCAGCCCAGGGACAGCCAACACCGGGGAGCTGTTTTTT.

This clone turned up a few times. This sequence joins TRBV30 and TRBJ2-7, with a weak D call TRBD2 (6 bases). The CDR3 has 10 residues. V dropped 7 bases and J dropped 4 bases, with 8 bases sitting between them. Per the germline V gene, CDR1 is GTSNPN and CDR2 is SVGIG (reference sequence). CDR3 residues: CALGLYEQYF. In DNA form, the CDR3 reads TGTGCCTTGGGACTTTACGAGCAGTACTTC. Drawing the rest from reference TRBV30 and TRBJ2-7, the complete variable domain is SQTIHQWPATLVQPVGSPLSLECTVEGTSNPNLYWYRQAAGRGLQLLFYSVGIGQISSEVPQNLSASRPQDRQFILSSKKLLLSDSGFYLCALGLYEQYFGPGTRLTVT.

This rearrangement joins TRBV7-8 to TRBJ2-5, with 9 bases identical to TRBD1. Germline CDR1 reads SGHVS; CDR2 reads FQNEAQ. V trimming: 5 bases; J trimming: 5 bases; junction bases outside the gene matches: 15. The length of the CDR3 is 17 residues. The CDR3 loop is CASSHEITGGAGETQYF. CDR3 nucleotides: TGTGCCAGCAGCCACGAGATTACAGGGGGCGCGGGGGAGACCCAGTACTTC.